This T cell receptor (beta chain) was found in a study of blood T cell repertoires in COVID-19. This table comes from immunoSEQ multiplex PCR, and its TCRdb copy is limited to in-frame clones, with some not included. Among 400,000 or so clones listed, 85% to 90% were seen once. The germline gives CDR1 MDHEN, CDR2 SYDVKM. The ends were cut back, 4 bases at V and 4 bases at J, with 16 bases in the middle. The CDR3 is 15 residues long. This chain connects TRBV28 to TRBJ1-2, with a tentative D call TRBD1 (6 bases). The sequenced sample was peripheral blood. The sequence came from a human donor in a cohort sampled during active COVID-19. In nucleotides, the CDR3 is TGTGCCAGCAGTTCCGGGGGGCGCGAGGGCTATGGCTACACCTTC. It encodes CASSSGGREGYGYTF.